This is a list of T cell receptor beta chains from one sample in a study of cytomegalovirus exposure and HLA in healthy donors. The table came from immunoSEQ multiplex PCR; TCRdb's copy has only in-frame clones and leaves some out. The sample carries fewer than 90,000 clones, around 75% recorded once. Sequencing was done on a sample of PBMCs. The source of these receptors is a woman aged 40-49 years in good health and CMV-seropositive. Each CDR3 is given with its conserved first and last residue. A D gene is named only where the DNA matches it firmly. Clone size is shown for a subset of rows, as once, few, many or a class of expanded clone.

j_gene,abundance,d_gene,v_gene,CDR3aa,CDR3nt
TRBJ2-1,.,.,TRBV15,CATSRGGGRGFPRSSYNEQFF,TGTGCCACCAGCAGAGGGGGGGGCAGGGGCTTCCCGAGGAGCTCCTACAATGAGCAGTTCTTC
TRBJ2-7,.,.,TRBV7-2,CASSLEQGLNYEQYF,TGTGCCAGCAGCTTAGAGCAGGGACTCAACTACGAGCAGTACTTC
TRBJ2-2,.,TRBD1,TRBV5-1,CASRRGGGTGELFF,TGCGCCAGCAGGAGAGGGGGCGGCACCGGGGAGCTGTTTTTT
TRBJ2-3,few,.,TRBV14,CASSQAPTGQLTDTQYF,TGTGCCAGCAGCCAAGCCCCCACAGGGCAACTCACAGATACGCAGTATTTT
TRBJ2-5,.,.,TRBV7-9,CASSPAETQYF,TGTGCCAGCAGCCCCGCGGAGACCCAGTACTTC
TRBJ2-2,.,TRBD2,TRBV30,CAWSLLAGGAGELFF,TGTGCCTGGAGCCTACTAGCGGGAGGGGCCGGGGAGCTGTTTTTT
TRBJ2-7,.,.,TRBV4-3,CASSPSPPGVAKNYEQYF,TGCGCCAGCAGCCCCTCCCCCCCAGGAGTAGCGAAGAACTACGAGCAGTACTTC
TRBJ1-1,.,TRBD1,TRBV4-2,CASRDTDRVRNTEAFF,TGTGCCAGCAGGGACACCGACAGGGTACGGAACACTGAAGCTTTCTTT
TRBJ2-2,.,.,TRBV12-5,CASGLFGDREELFF,TGTGCTAGTGGTTTGTTCGGGGATCGAGAGGAGCTGTTTTTT
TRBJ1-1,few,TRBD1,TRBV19,CASGRTGGNTEAFF,TGTGCCAGTGGTCGGACAGGGGGCAACACTGAAGCTTTCTTT
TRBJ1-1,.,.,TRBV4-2,CASSKGGTPTMNTEAFF,TGTGCCAGCAGCAAAGGGGGGACTCCTACCATGAACACTGAAGCTTTCTTT
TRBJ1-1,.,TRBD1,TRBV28,CASSLGWKSGTGISHAIEAFF,TGTGCCAGCAGTTTAGGATGGAAGTCTGGGACAGGCATATCTCACGCCATTGAAGCTTTCTTT
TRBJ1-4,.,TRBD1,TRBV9,CASSARQGASEKLFF,TGTGCCAGCAGCGCAAGACAGGGGGCGAGTGAAAAACTGTTTTTT
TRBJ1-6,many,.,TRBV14,CASSPDSSYNSPLHF,TGTGCCAGCAGCCCTGACAGCTCCTATAATTCACCCCTCCACTTT
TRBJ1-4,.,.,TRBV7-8,CASSSRGRGEKLFF,TGTGCCAGCAGCTCCAGGGGAAGGGGTGAAAAACTGTTTTTT
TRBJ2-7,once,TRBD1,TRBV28,CASSHRGHYEQYF,TGTGCCAGCAGCCACAGGGGGCACTACGAGCAGTACTTC
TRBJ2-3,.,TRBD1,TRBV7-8,CASSLRGPRIYTQYF,TGTGCCAGCAGCTTGAGGGGGCCCCGCATATATACGCAGTATTTT
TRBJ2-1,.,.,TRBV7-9,CASSFSSAGNEQFF,TGTGCCAGCAGCTTTTCTAGCGCCGGTAATGAGCAGTTCTTC
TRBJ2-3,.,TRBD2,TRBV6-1,CASSEALAGGPDTQYF,TGTGCCAGCAGTGAAGCGCTAGCGGGAGGGCCAGATACGCAGTATTTT
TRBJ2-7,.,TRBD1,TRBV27,CASRSDRAVEQYF,TGTGCCAGCCGATCGGACAGGGCGGTCGAGCAGTACTTC
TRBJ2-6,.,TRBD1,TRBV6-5,CASAPRQGTANVLTF,TGTGCCAGCGCTCCTAGACAGGGGACTGCCAACGTCCTGACTTTC
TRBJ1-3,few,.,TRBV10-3,CAISNTGNTIYF,TGTGCCATCAGTAACACTGGAAACACCATATATTTT
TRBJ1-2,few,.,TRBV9,CASSVGPSGTNYGYTF,TGTGCCAGCAGCGTAGGTCCTTCAGGGACAAACTATGGCTACACCTTC
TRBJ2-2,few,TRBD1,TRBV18,CASSQKPPGQVNTGELFF,TGTGCCAGCTCACAAAAACCCCCGGGACAGGTCAACACCGGGGAGCTGTTTTTT
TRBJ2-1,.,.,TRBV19,CASSTRAGREQFF,TGTGCCAGTAGTACCAGAGCGGGTAGGGAGCAGTTCTTC
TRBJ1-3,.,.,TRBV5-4,CASSHGPSSGNTIYF,TGTGCCAGCAGCCACGGTCCTTCCTCTGGAAACACCATATATTTT
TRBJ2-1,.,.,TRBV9,CASSVGLSSYNEQFF,TGTGCCAGCAGCGTAGGTCTAAGCTCCTACAATGAGCAGTTCTTC
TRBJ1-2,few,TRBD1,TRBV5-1,CASSQLQGDGYTF,TGCGCCAGCAGCCAACTTCAGGGGGATGGCTACACCTTC
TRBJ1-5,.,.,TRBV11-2,CASSLGPNQPQHF,TGTGCCAGCAGCTTAGGGCCCAATCAGCCCCAGCATTTT
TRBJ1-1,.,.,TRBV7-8,CASSWNPGTRDTEAFF,TGTGCCAGCAGCTGGAATCCCGGGACTAGGGACACTGAAGCTTTCTTT
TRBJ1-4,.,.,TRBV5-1,CASSPNWGDGEKLFF,TGCGCCAGCAGCCCTAATTGGGGGGATGGTGAAAAACTGTTTTTT
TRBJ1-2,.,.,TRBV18,CASSPLPRVNGYTF,TGTGCCAGCTCACCACTCCCCAGGGTCAATGGCTACACCTTC
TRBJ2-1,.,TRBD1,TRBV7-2,CASSPGQRTGGNEQFF,TGTGCCAGCAGTCCTGGACAGCGGACAGGGGGCAATGAGCAGTTCTTC
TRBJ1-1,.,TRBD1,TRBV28,CASSSGGRNTEAFF,TGTGCCAGCAGCTCAGGGGGCAGGAACACTGAAGCTTTCTTT
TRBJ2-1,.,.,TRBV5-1,CATTESPGSYNEQFF,TGCGCCACGACTGAATCCCCCGGGTCCTACAATGAGCAGTTCTTC
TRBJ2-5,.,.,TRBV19,CASSPARVLETQYF,TGTGCCAGTAGTCCCGCGAGGGTCTTAGAGACCCAGTACTTC
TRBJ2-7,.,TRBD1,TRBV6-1,CANSGTGSYEQYF,TGTGCCAACTCCGGGACAGGCTCCTACGAGCAGTACTTC
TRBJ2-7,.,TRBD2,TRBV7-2,CASSLARGLAGINEQYF,TGTGCCAGCAGCTTAGCACGCGGACTAGCGGGAATCAACGAGCAGTACTTC
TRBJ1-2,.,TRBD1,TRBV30,CAWGQGGDPGYTF,TGTGCCTGGGGCCAAGGGGGCGACCCCGGCTACACCTTC
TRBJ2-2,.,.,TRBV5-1,CASSLTGSSNTGELFF,TGCGCCAGCAGCTTGACAGGGTCGTCTAACACCGGGGAGCTGTTTTTT
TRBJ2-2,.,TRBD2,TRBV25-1,CASSELAGATGELFF,TGTGCCAGCAGTGAGCTAGCGGGGGCCACCGGGGAGCTGTTTTTT
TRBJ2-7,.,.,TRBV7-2,CASSTLSGSYEQYF,TGTGCCAGCAGTACTCTCTCCGGGAGCTACGAGCAGTACTTC
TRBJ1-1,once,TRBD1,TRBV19,CASSIGQGAATEAFF,TGTGCCAGTAGTATAGGACAGGGGGCTGCCACTGAAGCTTTCTTT
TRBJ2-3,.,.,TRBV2,CASSGQIDTQYF,TGTGCCAGCAGTGGGCAAATAGATACGCAGTATTTT
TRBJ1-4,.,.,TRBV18,CASSPSSSTNEKLFF,TGTGCCAGCTCACCGTCCAGTTCAACTAATGAAAAACTGTTTTTT
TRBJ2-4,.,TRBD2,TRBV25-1,CASSGGLARNIQYF,TGTGCCAGCAGTGGAGGACTAGCTCGAAACATTCAGTACTTC
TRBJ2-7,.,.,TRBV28,CASSLGGIYEQYF,TGTGCCAGCAGTTTAGGGGGGATCTACGAGCAGTACTTC
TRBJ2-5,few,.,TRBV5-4,CATAIWGRSPSGQETQYF,TGTGCCACCGCTATCTGGGGGCGGTCTCCTAGTGGACAAGAGACCCAGTACTTC
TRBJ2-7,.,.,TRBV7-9,CASSMHLSYEQYF,TGTGCCTCTTCGATGCACTTATCCTACGAGCAGTACTTC
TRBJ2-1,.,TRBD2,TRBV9,CASSVGTSVSFGQFF,TGTGCCAGCAGCGTAGGGACTAGCGTATCCTTTGGGCAGTTCTTC
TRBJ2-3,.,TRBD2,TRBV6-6,CASQDSGSKDTQYF,TGTGCCAGCCAAGATAGCGGGAGTAAAGATACGCAGTATTTT